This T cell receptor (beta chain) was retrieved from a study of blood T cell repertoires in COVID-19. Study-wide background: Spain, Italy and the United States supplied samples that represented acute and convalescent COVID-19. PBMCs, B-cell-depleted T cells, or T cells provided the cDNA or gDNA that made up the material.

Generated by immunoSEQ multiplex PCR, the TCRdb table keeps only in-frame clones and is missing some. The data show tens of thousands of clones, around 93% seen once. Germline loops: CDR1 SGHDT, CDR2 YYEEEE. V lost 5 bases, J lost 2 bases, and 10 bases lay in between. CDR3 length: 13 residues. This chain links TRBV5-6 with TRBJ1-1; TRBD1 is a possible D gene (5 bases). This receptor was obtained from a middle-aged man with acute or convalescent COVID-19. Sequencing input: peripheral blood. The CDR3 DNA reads TGTGCCAGCAGGGGGCAGGGAAACACTGAAGCTTTCTTT. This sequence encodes CASRGQGNTEAFF.